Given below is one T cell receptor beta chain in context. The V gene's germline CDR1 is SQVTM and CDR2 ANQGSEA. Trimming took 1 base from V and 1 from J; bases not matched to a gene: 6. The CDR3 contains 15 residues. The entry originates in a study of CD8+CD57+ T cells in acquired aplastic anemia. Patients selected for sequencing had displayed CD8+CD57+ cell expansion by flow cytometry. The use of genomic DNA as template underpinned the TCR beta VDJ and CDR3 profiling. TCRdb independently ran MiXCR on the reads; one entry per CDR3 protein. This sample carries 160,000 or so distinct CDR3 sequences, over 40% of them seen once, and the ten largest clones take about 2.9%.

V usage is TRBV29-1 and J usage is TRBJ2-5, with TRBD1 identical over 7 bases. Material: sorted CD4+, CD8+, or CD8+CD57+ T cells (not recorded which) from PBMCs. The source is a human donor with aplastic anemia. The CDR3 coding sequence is TGCAGCGTTGAAGCCGACAGGGACATCCAAGAGACCCAGTACTTC. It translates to CSVEADRDIQETQYF.